The 31 T cell receptor beta chains below all came from one sample that was sequenced in a study of OX40 agonist ivuxolimab in advanced cancers. TCRdb's table, derived via immunoSEQ multiplex PCR, lists solely in-frame clones and lacks some. Among under 70,000 clones listed, 86% were seen once. Specimen: CD4+ or CD8+ T cells sorted from blood, collected in a trial of the OX40 agonist ivuxolimab. The receptor source for this set is an adult with an advanced solid tumor such as melanoma, head and neck, liver or kidney cancer.

This CDR3 reads CASSLEISEQFF. The CDR3 coding sequence is TGCGCCAGCAGCTTGGAAATAAGTGAGCAGTTCTTC. The chain employs TRBV5-1 and TRBJ2-1; D call uncertain. The length of the CDR3 is 12 residues. Germline V gene data show CDR1 as SGHRS and CDR2 as YFSETQ. Trimming took 0 bases from V and 9 from J, leaving 7 bases between them.

The chain couples TRBV5-1 to TRBJ2-5; 8 bases are a match to TRBD2. V lost 6 bases to trimming and J lost 3 bases; unmatched junction nucleotides: 1. The CDR3 runs to 12 residues. Germline CDR1 reads SGHRS; CDR2 reads YFSETQ. CDR3 coding DNA: TGCGCCAGCAAAGCGGGAGAAGAGACCCAGTACTTC. Its protein is CASKAGEETQYF.

The chain is built from TRBV11-3 and TRBJ2-1, with 7 bases aligning to TRBD1. V was clipped by 0 bases and J by 10 bases; unmatched bases: 3. This CDR3 has 13 amino acids. CDR1 is SGHNT and CDR2 is YENEEA in the germline V gene. The chain's CDR3 is CASSLDPDREQFF. The CDR3 bases are TGTGCCAGCAGCTTAGATCCGGACAGGGAGCAGTTCTTC.

The J gene is TRBJ2-1, the V gene TRBV4-1; 10 bases match TRBD2. V gave up 2 bases and J gave up 7 bases; unmatched junction bases: 8. The CDR3 spans 16 residues. CDR1 and CDR2 (germline): MGHRA, YSYEKL. CDR3 DNA: TGCGCCAGCAGCCAATTGGCTAGCGGGAGTGTTAATGAGCAGTTCTTC. It translates to CASSQLASGSVNEQFF.

V gene TRBV5-1 combines with J gene TRBJ2-2; D is uncertain. Trimming took off 0 bases at V and 0 bases at J, with 9 bases between the two ends. Germline V lookup: CDR1 SGHRS, CDR2 YFSETQ. The CDR3 sequence is 16 residues long. This CDR3 is CASSLAHISNTGELFF. The CDR3 region has the DNA TGCGCCAGCAGCTTGGCCCATATCTCGAACACCGGGGAGCTGTTTTTT.

The chain is built from TRBV5-1 and TRBJ2-2, with D hard to call. Germline V gives CDR1 SGHRS, CDR2 YFSETQ. The CDR3 is 14 residues long. Between the trimmed V and J ends, which lost 4 bases and 4 bases, there was a span of 11 bases. CDR3 DNA sequence: TGCGCCAGCAGCCCGGAGAGAGGCACCGGGGAGCTGTTTTTT. This encodes CASSPERGTGELFF.

The rearrangement uses TRBV27 and TRBJ2-6; D not resolved. V was trimmed by 0 bases and J by 2 bases, leaving 2 bases between them. Germline V gene data show CDR1 as MNHEY and CDR2 as SMNVEV (reference sequence). This CDR3 is built from 14 residues. CDR3 sequence (DNA): TGTGCCAGCAGTTTATCCGCTGGGGCCAACGTCCTGACTTTC. Translated, it gives CASSLSAGANVLTF.

This clone has only a few counts. The rearrangement joins TRBV10-3 to TRBJ1-5; unclear D gene. Germline V CDR1 and CDR2: ENHRY, SYGVKD. This CDR3 region has 14 residues. V lost 3 bases and J lost 3, with 9 bases in between. DNA for the CDR3: TGTGCCATCAGTGAACAATACGCCAATCAGCCCCAGCATTTT. This gives the protein CAISEQYANQPQHF.

This chain uses TRBV28 with TRBJ2-7, with TRBD2 matching over 9 bases. Germline CDR1 MDHEN, CDR2 SYDVKM. V gave up 8 bases and J gave up 2 bases; unmatched junction bases: 7. CDR3 length equals 14 residues. The CDR3 DNA sequence: TGTGCCAGCTACTCTAGCGGGACCACCTACGAGCAGTACTTC. Amino acid sequence: CASYSSGTTYEQYF.

Regarding this clone: Its ends do not fully match the called genes, so a read error is possible. The rearrangement uses TRBV7-7 and TRBJ2-3; D is unresolved. Germline CDR1 SSHAT, CDR2 FNYEAQ (reference sequence). The CDR3 length is 13 residues. The CDR3 nucleotides are TGTGCTAGCAGCTTAGCCGAGGCAGATACGCAGTATTTT. Its translation is CASSLAEADTQYF.

CDR3 region: CASSLGPQDEQFF. Written as DNA, the CDR3 is TGTGCCAGCAGCCTAGGACCTCAGGATGAGCAGTTCTTC. The chain has TRBV5-6 and TRBJ2-1, with D uncertain. The CDR3 consists of 13 residues. From germline, CDR1 is SGHDT and CDR2 YYEEEE. The ends were cut back, 4 bases at V and 8 bases at J, with 13 bases in the middle.

The chain employs TRBV18 and TRBJ2-5; TRBD1 aligns across 7 bases. This CDR3 is 14 amino acids long. Germline CDR1 KGHSH, CDR2 LQKENI. The J segment lost 4 bases and the V segment lost 3 bases, leaving 5 bases of the junction unmatched. CDR3 loop: CASSPTGNAETQYF. For the CDR3, the DNA is TGTGCCAGCTCACCGACAGGGAATGCAGAGACCCAGTACTTC.

The V gene is TRBV30, the J gene TRBJ2-1; the match to TRBD2 covers 7 bases. Unmatched junction bases numbered 12, after V lost 7 bases and J lost 6 bases. CDR1 is GTSNPN and CDR2 is SVGIG in the germline V gene (reference sequence). This CDR3 has 14 residues. CDR3 in DNA: TGTGCCTTGTCCCGGGCGGGAGAATTCAATGAGCAGTTCTTC. Translation: CALSRAGEFNEQFF.

The chain has TRBV11-2 and TRBJ2-5; 8 positions agree with TRBD1. CDR1 is SGHAT and CDR2 is FQNNGV in the germline V gene. The CDR3 runs 13 residues. J lost 4 bases, V lost 3 bases, and 1 base had no gene match. CDR3 DNA sequence: TGTGCCAGCAGCTTCGGACAGGGAGAGACCCAGTACTTC. Protein: CASSFGQGETQYF.

CDR3 sequence: CASSEFLMSGSADTQYF. In nucleotides, the CDR3 is TGTGCCAGCAGTGAATTTTTAATGAGCGGGAGCGCAGATACGCAGTATTTT. The chain combines TRBV6-1 with TRBJ2-3; 8 bases are shared with TRBD2. The CDR3 sequence is 17 residues long. Germline V gene lookup returns CDR1 MNHNS and CDR2 SASEGT. V trimming: 2 bases; J trimming: 4 bases; junction bases outside the gene matches: 11.

The count of this clone is one. The V and J genes are TRBV6-5 and TRBJ1-1; 9 nucleotides agree with TRBD1. CDR3 length: 14 amino acids. Germline V lookup: CDR1 MNHEY, CDR2 SVGAGI. V shed 6 bases and J 4 bases; nucleotides not matched to a gene: 6. CDR3 DNA sequence: TGTGCCAGCAGGAATACAGGGGGCGGCACTGAAGCTTTCTTT. As protein: CASRNTGGGTEAFF.

The chain couples TRBV19 to TRBJ1-3, with 9 bases lining up with TRBD1. With V trimmed by 3 bases and J by 1 base, 4 bases remained unmatched. The CDR3 covers 16 residues. The germline V gene encodes CDR1 LNHDA and CDR2 SQIVND (reference sequence). CDR3 protein: CASSIVGTGSGNTIYF. The DNA for the CDR3 is TGTGCCAGTAGTATTGTCGGGACAGGGTCTGGAAACACCATATATTTT.

The rearrangement joins TRBV10-3 to TRBJ1-1, with D possibly matching TRBD1 (6 bases). CDR3 size: 14 residues. The V end was cut by 4 bases, the J end by 3 bases, with 12 bases between. Germline V CDR1 and CDR2: ENHRY, SYGVKD. The CDR3 DNA is TGTGCCATCAGTGCCGGGGGGCGGGACACTGAAGCTTTCTTT. Protein product: CAISAGGRDTEAFF.

This chain connects TRBV6-1 to TRBJ1-4; D gene ambiguous. Trimming removed 1 base from V and 8 bases from J, with 11 bases in between. Germline V lookup: CDR1 MNHNS, CDR2 SASEGT. CDR3 length: 14 residues. The CDR3 loop is CASSEGVGNEKLFF. The CDR3 bases are TGTGCCAGCAGTGAAGGGGTAGGAAACGAAAAACTGTTTTTT.

This chain links TRBV2 with TRBJ2-7, with D possibly matching TRBD1 (6 bases). Germline V gives CDR1 SNHLY, CDR2 FYNNEI. This CDR3 has 15 amino acids. The V end lost 9 bases, the J end lost 2 bases, and 20 bases lay between the germline ends. CDR3 DNA sequence: TGTGCCAGTCGACCCTCAGGGGTTACCCCCTACGAGCAGTACTTC. Translated: CASRPSGVTPYEQYF.

The chain uses TRBV5-1 and TRBJ2-3; D is possibly TRBD1 or TRBD2 (6 bases each). This CDR3 comprises 14 residues. Per germline, CDR1 SGHRS and CDR2 YFSETQ. V lost 4 bases and J lost 5, with 14 bases in between. CDR3 residues: CASSREGGEDTQYF. The CDR3 DNA is TGCGCCAGCAGCCGAGAGGGGGGTGAAGATACGCAGTATTTT.

The J gene is TRBJ2-6, the V gene TRBV27; 8 bases line up with TRBD2. The germline V gene encodes CDR1 MNHEY and CDR2 SMNVEV (reference sequence). This CDR3 has 20 residues. J gave up 0 bases and V 2 bases, and 12 bases lay outside the gene matches. The CDR3 sequence: CASSLERPSGLGSGANVLTF. CDR3 bases: TGTGCCAGCAGTTTAGAGAGGCCTAGCGGGCTCGGCTCTGGGGCCAACGTCCTGACTTTC.

A few counts support this clone. This chain joins TRBV7-9 and TRBJ1-5, with a possible D match to TRBD1 (5 bases). The germline V gene encodes CDR1 SEHNR and CDR2 FQNEAQ (reference sequence). V was trimmed by 3 bases and J by 3 bases, leaving 6 bases between them. The CDR3 covers 13 residues. CDR3 protein: CASSLDNNQPQHF. Written as DNA, the CDR3 is TGTGCCAGCAGCTTGGACAACAATCAGCCCCAGCATTTT.

CDR3 nucleotide sequence: TGTGCCAGCAGTCCAAACCCCAGGGGTCGAGGCACTGAAGCTTTCTTT. This encodes CASSPNPRGRGTEAFF. This rearrangement joins TRBV28 to TRBJ1-1; D may be TRBD1 (6 bases). CDR3 length: 16 residues. CDR1 and CDR2 (germline): MDHEN, SYDVKM. Trimming removed 5 bases from V and 4 bases from J, with 20 bases in between.

CDR3 DNA: TGTGCCAGCAGCTACCGAGGAGCGGGAGGGGTCTCCAATGAGCAGTTCTTC. It encodes CASSYRGAGGVSNEQFF. The V gene is TRBV11-2, the J gene TRBJ2-1; 10 bases agree with TRBD2. The CDR3 has 17 residues. Germline V CDR1 and CDR2: SGHAT, FQNNGV. With V trimmed by 4 bases and J by 6 bases, 12 bases remained unmatched.

The chain employs TRBV5-1 and TRBJ2-1, with D unresolved. V was shortened by 3 bases and J by 3 bases, with 10 bases between the two germline ends. Germline lookup yields CDR1 SGHRS and CDR2 YFSETQ. This CDR3 has 14 amino acids. CDR3 coding DNA: TGCGCCAGCAGCTCCTCCGAATACTACAATGAGCAGTTCTTC. Its translation is CASSSSEYYNEQFF.

The chain combines TRBV21-1 with TRBJ2-2; TRBD2, the D gene given by the table, was not confirmed from the DNA. TRBV21-1 is flagged as a pseudogene. CDR3 length equals 24 residues. CDR3 sequence reads: CASSKESRTSGRFPPLSNTGELFF. The CDR3 DNA sequence: TGTGCCAGCAGCAAAGAATCCAGGACTAGCGGGAGGTTTCCTCCACTCTCGAACACCGGGGAGCTGTTTTTT.

V and J are TRBV7-2 and TRBJ2-7, with a possible D match to TRBD2 (5 bases). V was trimmed by 5 bases and J by 7 bases, leaving 15 bases between them. Germline V gene sequence: CDR1 SGHTA, CDR2 FQGNSA. This CDR3 is built from 13 residues. Written as DNA, the CDR3 is TGTGCCAGCAGCGTCGGGTTTGAGCGGGAGCAGTACTTC. This sequence encodes CASSVGFEREQYF.

CDR3 loop: CASKRTGQGAWTGELFF. The CDR3 DNA sequence: TGTGCCAGTAAAAGGACGGGACAGGGGGCTTGGACCGGGGAGCTGTTTTTT. The V gene is TRBV19, the J gene TRBJ2-2; 12 nucleotides match TRBD1. Germline assignment: CDR1 LNHDA and CDR2 SQIVND (reference sequence). This CDR3 is 17 amino acids long. The V and J ends lost 7 bases and 5 bases, in that order; junction bases with no gene match: 11.

The chain carries TRBV7-2 and TRBJ1-2; D remains ambiguous. Trimming pared 2 bases from V and 5 bases from J, leaving 12 bases between. Germline CDR1 reads SGHTA; CDR2 reads FQGNSA. The CDR3 runs to 14 residues. CDR3 nucleotide sequence: TGTGCCAGCAGCTTAAAATCGAGAGCGTATGGCTACACCTTC. Protein product: CASSLKSRAYGYTF.

The J gene is TRBJ2-7, the V gene TRBV28, with D unresolved. The CDR3 has 15 residues. Germline CDR1 reads MDHEN; CDR2 reads SYDVKM. Trimming pared 3 bases from V and 0 bases from J, leaving 12 bases between. This chain's CDR3 is CASSFSPGASYEQYF. CDR3 DNA: TGTGCCAGCAGTTTCTCTCCCGGTGCCTCCTACGAGCAGTACTTC.